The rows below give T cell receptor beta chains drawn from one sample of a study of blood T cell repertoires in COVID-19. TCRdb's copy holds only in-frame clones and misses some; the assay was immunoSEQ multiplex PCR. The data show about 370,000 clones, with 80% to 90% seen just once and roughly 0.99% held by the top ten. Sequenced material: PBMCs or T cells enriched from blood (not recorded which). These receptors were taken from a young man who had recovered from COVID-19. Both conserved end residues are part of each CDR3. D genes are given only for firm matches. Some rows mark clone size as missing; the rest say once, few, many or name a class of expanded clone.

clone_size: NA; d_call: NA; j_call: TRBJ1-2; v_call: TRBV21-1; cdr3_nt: TGTGCCAGCGGAACAGGGGTTTGCGGCTACACCTTC; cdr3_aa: CASGTGVCGYTF
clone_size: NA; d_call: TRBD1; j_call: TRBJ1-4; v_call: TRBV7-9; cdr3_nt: TGTGCCAGCAGCTTAGGACAGGGAATGGCTAATGAAAAACTGTTTTTT; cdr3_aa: CASSLGQGMANEKLFF
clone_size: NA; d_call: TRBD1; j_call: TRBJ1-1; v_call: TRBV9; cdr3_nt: TGTGCCAGCAGCGTAGAGGGGGCTTGGAACACTGAAGCTTTCTTT; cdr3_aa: CASSVEGAWNTEAFF
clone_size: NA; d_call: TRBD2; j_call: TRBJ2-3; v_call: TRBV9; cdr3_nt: TGTGCCAGCAGCGACAACCTAGCGGCTAGCACAGATACGCAGTATTTT; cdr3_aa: CASSDNLAASTDTQYF
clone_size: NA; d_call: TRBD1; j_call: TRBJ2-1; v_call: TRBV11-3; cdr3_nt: TGTGCCAGCAGCTTAGGGTTGACAGGGTCTGAGCAGTTCTTC; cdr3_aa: CASSLGLTGSEQFF
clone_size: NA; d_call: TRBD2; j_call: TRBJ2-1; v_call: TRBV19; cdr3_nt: TGTGCCAGTAGTACTAGCGGGGGCTACTACAATGAGCAGTTCTTC; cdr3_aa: CASSTSGGYYNEQFF
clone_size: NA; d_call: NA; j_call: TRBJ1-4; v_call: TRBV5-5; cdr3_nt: TGTGCCAGCAGCTTTTTGGCAGATGAAAAACTGTTTTTT; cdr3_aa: CASSFLADEKLFF
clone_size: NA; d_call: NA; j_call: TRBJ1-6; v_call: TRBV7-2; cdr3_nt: TGTGCCAGCAGCTTGTTCCGGCCAGGGAATAATTCACCCCTCCACTTT; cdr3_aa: CASSLFRPGNNSPLHF
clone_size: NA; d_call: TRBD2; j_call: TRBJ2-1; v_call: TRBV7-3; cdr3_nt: TGTGCCAGCAGCATCCGGACTAGCTCCTACAATGAGCAGTTCTTC; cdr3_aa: CASSIRTSSYNEQFF
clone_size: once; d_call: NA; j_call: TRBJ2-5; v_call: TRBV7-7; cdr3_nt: TGTGCCAGCAGCTCACACCCTCGAGAGACCCAGTACTTC; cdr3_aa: CASSSHPRETQYF
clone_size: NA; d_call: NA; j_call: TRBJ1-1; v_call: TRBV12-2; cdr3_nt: TGTGCAAGTCGCTCCGGGACAGGGGCTGAAGCTTTCTTT; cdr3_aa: CASRSGTGAEAFF
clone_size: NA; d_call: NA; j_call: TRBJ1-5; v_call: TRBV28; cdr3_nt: TGTGCCTACTCCGGGAGCAATCAGCCCCAGCATTTT; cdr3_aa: CAYSGSNQPQHF
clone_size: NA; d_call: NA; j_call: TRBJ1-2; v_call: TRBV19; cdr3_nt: TGTGCCAGTAGTATAGCAGAAAACTATGGCTACACCTTC; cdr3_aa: CASSIAENYGYTF
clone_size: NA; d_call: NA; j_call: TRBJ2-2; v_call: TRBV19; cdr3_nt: TGTGCCAGTAGTCAGGGCGGGGAGCTGTTTTTT; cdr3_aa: CASSQGGELFF
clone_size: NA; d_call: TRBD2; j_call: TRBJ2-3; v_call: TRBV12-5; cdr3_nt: TGTGCTAGTGGGCCTGGACTAGCGGGAGGCCCTAGCACAGATACGCAGTATTTT; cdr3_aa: CASGPGLAGGPSTDTQYF
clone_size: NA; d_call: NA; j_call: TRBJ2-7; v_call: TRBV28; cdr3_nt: TGTGCCAGCAGTCCCAGGACAACGGCCTACGAGCAGTACTTC; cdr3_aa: CASSPRTTAYEQYF
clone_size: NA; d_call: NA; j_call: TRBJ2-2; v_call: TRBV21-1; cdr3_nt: TGTGCCAGCACCCCGGAACCAGCGGGGACCGGGGAGCTGTTTTTT; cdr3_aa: CASTPEPAGTGELFF
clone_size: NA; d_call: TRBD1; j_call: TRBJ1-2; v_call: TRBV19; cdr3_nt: TGTGCCAGTAGTGTCCGGGACAGCCGAACCTTTAACTATGGCTACACCTTC; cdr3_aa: CASSVRDSRTFNYGYTF